The TCR beta chain described here comes from a study of human T cells and chemical hapten exposure. Turning to the study itself: While the roughly 23-week study was under way, patients received diphenylcyclopropenone on the scalp every week. Mostly female, the patients presented with alopecia areata, totalis or universalis. Findings of the study overall: TCRs at high frequency, those above 1 in 1000, did not change with DPC sensitization.

The library attached unique molecular identifiers to individual cDNA molecules. Each CDR3 protein gets one entry after TCRdb re-called the RACE reads with MiXCR. The table has some 64,000 distinct CDR3 sequences, approximately 11% seen once. V was cut by 1 base and J by 9 bases, with 4 bases left in between. Germline assignment: CDR1 MNHEY and CDR2 SMNVEV (reference sequence). This CDR3 has 11 amino acids. Points on this clonotype: The target antigen is unknown.

The time point is: patch test 3, about 24 weeks after DPC sensitization. Indicated treatment: therapeutic diphenylcyclopropenone sensitization with weekly scalp DPC. The chain joins TRBV27 to TRBJ2-1; unclear D gene. The specimen comprised whole blood, sampled in connection with sensitization to the hapten diphenylcyclopropenone (DPC). The sequence was obtained from a woman under 40 with alopecia areata. Some clones in this sample may be carry-over from other donors' samples. CDR3 coding DNA: TGTGCCAGCAGTTTATGGGGTGAGCAGTTCTTC. Translated: CASSLWGEQFF.